Below are 10 T cell receptor beta chains sequenced from a single sample in a study of T cells in Graves' hyperthyroidism and ophthalmopathy. TCR beta CDR3 region amplification was performed from RNA transcripts. An initial round of RT-PCR targeting the TCR CDR3 relied on the HTBI primer set. MiXCR, run by TCRdb on the multiplex PCR reads, gives a single entry per CDR3 protein. The sample shows 540,000 or so distinct CDR3 sequences, 15% to 18% of them seen only once. The sample taken for sequencing was blood. These receptors originate from a woman aged 30 to 39 with Graves' hyperthyroidism.

This clonotype was detected many times. The chain has TRBV27 and TRBJ2-7, with 7 positions matching TRBD1. The germline V gene encodes CDR1 MNHEY and CDR2 SMNVEV (reference sequence). Trimming took 5 bases from V and 0 from J; bases not matched to a gene: 7. The CDR3 runs to 15 residues. Written as DNA, the CDR3 is TGTGCCAGCAGTATGCGACAGGGAGACTCCTACGAGCAGTACTTC. Its protein is CASSMRQGDSYEQYF.

This clonotype was observed many times. The rearrangement joins TRBV7-9 to TRBJ2-7; perhaps TRBD2 as D (6 bases). The ends were cut back, 2 bases at V and 7 bases at J, with 15 bases in the middle. The CDR3 consists of 14 residues. CDR1 SEHNR and CDR2 FQNEAQ come from the germline V gene (reference sequence). The CDR3 is CASSLHGGREEQYF. CDR3 sequence (DNA): TGTGCCAGCAGCTTACACGGGGGTCGAGAAGAGCAGTACTTC.

This sequence joins TRBV4-3 and TRBJ2-2; D is uncertain. CDR1 is LGHNA, CDR2 YSLEER, per germline. V lost 0 bases and J 6 bases, leaving 8 bases between the germline ends. The CDR3 is made up of 14 amino acids. The DNA of the CDR3 is TGCGCCAGCAGCCAAGAAGACCGCGCCGGGGAGCTGTTTTTT. This encodes CASSQEDRAGELFF.

V usage is TRBV5-6 and J usage is TRBJ2-5; no clear D. Germline V gene lookup returns CDR1 SGHDT and CDR2 YYEEEE. With 4 bases removed from V and 2 bases from J, the gap between germline ends came to 12 bases. The CDR3 runs to 14 residues. Written as DNA, the CDR3 is TGTGCCAGCAGCAACGGTGGGAATCAAGAGACCCAGTACTTC. It translates to CASSNGGNQETQYF.

Many counts were recorded for this clonotype. The gene calls are TRBV28 and TRBJ2-1; 10 bases align to TRBD2. CDR1 is MDHEN and CDR2 is SYDVKM in the germline V gene. The CDR3 spans 16 residues. The ends lost 6 bases at V and 6 bases at J; junction bases unmatched: 11. The CDR3: CASSSGRTSGSNEQFF. In DNA form, the CDR3 reads TGTGCCAGCAGCTCGGGGCGGACTAGCGGAAGCAATGAGCAGTTCTTC.

The table lists this clonotype with many counts. The rearrangement links TRBV12-3 or TRBV12-4 to TRBJ1-4; D is unresolved. This CDR3 has 11 amino acids. V lost 6 bases, J lost 7 bases, and 6 bases lay in between. The chain's CDR3 is CASRLGEKLFF. The CDR3 nucleotides read TGTGCCAGCAGGTTGGGTGAAAAACTGTTTTTT.

The chain employs TRBV20-1 and TRBJ2-2; 10 bases map to TRBD2. Unmatched junction bases numbered 10, after V lost 1 base and J lost 5 bases. This CDR3 is 17 amino acids long. In germline, CDR1 is DFQATT, CDR2 SNEGSKA (reference sequence). The CDR3 DNA sequence: TGCAGTGCTAGAGCCCCACTTGAGCGGGAGGGGACCGGGGAGCTGTTTTTT. The encoded protein is CSARAPLEREGTGELFF.

Note on this clonotype: A single base separates this from a much larger clone, so it may be a read error. V gene TRBV12-3 or TRBV12-4 combines with J gene TRBJ2-3; 11 bases are a match to TRBD2. The CDR3 extends over 15 amino acids. J was trimmed by 5 bases and V by 4 bases; bases with no gene match: 5. The CDR3 is CASSSALAGEDTQYF. The CDR3, as DNA: TGTGCCAGCAGTTCAGCACTAGCGGGAGAAGATACGCAGTATTTT.

This clonotype turned up a few times. The chain has TRBV7-9 and TRBJ1-5; 9 nucleotides align to TRBD1. V lost 3 bases to trimming and J lost 3 bases; unmatched junction nucleotides: 6. Germline CDR1 and CDR2: SEHNR and FQNEAQ (reference sequence). The CDR3 sequence is 16 residues long. The CDR3 loop reads CASSFGGQGNNQPQHF. In DNA form, the CDR3 reads TGTGCCAGCAGCTTCGGTGGACAGGGGAACAATCAGCCCCAGCATTTT. The variable domain in full, with the rest retrieved from reference TRBV7-9 and TRBJ1-5, is DTGVSQNPRHKITKRGQNVTFRCDPISEHNRLYWYRQTLGQGPEFLTYFQNEAQLEKSRLLSDRFSAERPKGSFSTLEIQRTEQGDSAMYLCASSFGGQGNNQPQHFGDGTRLSIL.

The table lists this clonotype with a few counts. The J gene is TRBJ2-2, the V gene TRBV6-1; a weak D match, TRBD1 (6 bases). V shed 5 bases and J shed 2 bases, with 21 bases lying between them. Germline CDR1 and CDR2: MNHNS and SASEGT. The CDR3 is 18 residues long. CDR3: CASSPRDTPWVNTGELFF. In DNA, the CDR3 is TGTGCCAGCAGTCCCCGGGACACCCCCTGGGTCAACACCGGGGAGCTGTTTTTT.